These 14 T cell receptor beta chains were all obtained from the same sample, sequenced in a study of shared clonotypes between healthy human individuals. Produced via immunoSEQ multiplex PCR; TCRdb's table is partial and in-frame only. The top ten hold more than 0.1% of the sample, which has more than 2 million clones, 90% to 95% seen once. The specimen was naive CD4+ T cells sorted from blood. The sample's subset: CD45RA+ positively selected. The receptors shown here come from a man between 18 and 35 years old in good health.

To note about this clone: Additional DNA sequences in this sample encode the identical CDR3. The chain carries TRBV29-1 and TRBJ2-7; D gene unclear. The germline gives CDR1 SQVTM, CDR2 ANQGSEA. This CDR3 contains 12 residues. Trimming took 3 bases from V and 1 from J, leaving 7 bases between them. CDR3 loop: CSVEAGSYEQYF. The CDR3, as DNA: TGCAGCGTTGAGGCAGGATCCTACGAGCAGTACTTC.

The table lists this clone with a count of one. The rearrangement joins TRBV6-5 to TRBJ1-1; TRBD1 agrees at 8 bases. The CDR3 runs 14 residues. V lost 6 bases, J lost 4 bases, and 7 bases stayed unmatched. Germline CDR1 is MNHEY and CDR2 is SVGAGI. The CDR3 region is CASSRDRGRTEAFF. CDR3 sequence (DNA): TGTGCCAGCAGCCGAGACAGGGGACGCACTGAAGCTTTCTTT.

This clone has just one count. CDR3 region: CASSADAGGGDTQYF. For the CDR3, the DNA is TGTGCCAGCAGTGCTGACGCGGGGGGTGGGGATACGCAGTATTTT. The V gene is TRBV2, the J gene TRBJ2-3; 8 bases are shared with TRBD2. There are 15 residues in the CDR3. Germline assignment: CDR1 SNHLY and CDR2 FYNNEI. Germline trimming cut 4 bases from V and 6 bases from J; bases unmatched to any gene: 9.

The chain couples TRBV11-2 to TRBJ1-1, with TRBD1 identical over 9 bases. Germline trimming cut 2 bases from V and 6 bases from J; bases unmatched to any gene: 7. CDR1 is SGHAT and CDR2 is FQNNGV in the germline V gene. The CDR3 extends over 15 amino acids. In DNA, the CDR3 is TGTGCCAGCAGCTTAACCGGGACAGGGTCATCTGAAGCTTTCTTT. Translating gives CASSLTGTGSSEAFF.

The chain has TRBV11-2 and TRBJ2-3, with D unresolved. The CDR3 is made up of 15 amino acids. Trimming removed 8 bases from V and 0 bases from J, with 15 bases in between. Per germline, CDR1 SGHAT and CDR2 FQNNGV. The CDR3 DNA is TGTGCCAGCTCCCGTCTCTCGTCCAGCACAGATACGCAGTATTTT. Its translation: CASSRLSSSTDTQYF.

The rearrangement uses TRBV19 and TRBJ2-3; 8 bases align to TRBD1. The CDR3 contains 15 residues. The germline V gene encodes CDR1 LNHDA and CDR2 SQIVND (reference sequence). V trimming: 2 bases; J trimming: 2 bases; junction bases outside the gene matches: 3. The CDR3 here is CASSIMDRDTDTQYF. The CDR3 bases are TGTGCCAGTAGTATAATGGACAGGGACACAGATACGCAGTATTTT.

This chain uses TRBV19 with TRBJ1-3; D remains unclear. The CDR3 is 15 residues long. Germline CDR1 and CDR2: LNHDA and SQIVND (reference sequence). Deletions cut 2 bases from V and 0 bases from J, with 8 bases between. The CDR3 nucleotides read TGTGCCAGTAGTATAACAGTGAGCTCTGGAAACACCATATATTTT. It is translated as CASSITVSSGNTIYF.

This clone was observed once. The V call is TRBV5-1, the J call TRBJ2-7; D is possibly TRBD1 (6 bases). This CDR3 comprises 14 residues. Germline CDR1 is SGHRS and CDR2 is YFSETQ. Between the trimmed V and J ends, which lost 4 bases and 5 bases, there was a span of 16 bases. The DNA of the CDR3 is TGCGCCAGCAGCACCAGGGGCGTAAGTGACGAGCAGTACTTC. Protein product: CASSTRGVSDEQYF.

The V call is TRBV5-4, the J call TRBJ2-5; 10 nucleotides match TRBD1. Germline V lookup: CDR1 SGHNT, CDR2 YYREEE (reference sequence). This CDR3 is built from 16 residues. The V segment lost 3 bases and the J segment 3 bases; nucleotides outside the gene matches: 8. The CDR3 loop reads CASSSLPGQGKETQYF. The CDR3 DNA reads TGTGCCAGCAGCTCTCTCCCGGGACAGGGGAAAGAGACCCAGTACTTC.

This sequence joins TRBV18 and TRBJ1-2; no clear D. The germline V gene has CDR1 KGHSH and CDR2 LQKENI. Trimming pared 2 bases from V and 1 base from J, leaving 11 bases between. The CDR3 is made up of 15 amino acids. The chain's CDR3 is CASSPSGISNYGYTF. The CDR3 nucleotides read TGTGCCAGCTCACCATCCGGGATCAGTAACTATGGCTACACCTTC.

The chain links TRBV4-1 to TRBJ2-1, with 11 bases aligning to TRBD2. The CDR3 loop spans 15 amino acids. Germline CDR1 and CDR2: MGHRA and YSYEKL. V was clipped by 1 base and J by 6 bases; unmatched bases: 2. CDR3 DNA sequence: TGCGCCAGCAGCCAAGTTAGCGGGAGGGCCAATGAGCAGTTCTTC. Its translation is CASSQVSGRANEQFF.

This chain connects TRBV28 to TRBJ2-4; D is undetermined. This CDR3 is built from 13 residues. Trimming took off 6 bases at V and 0 bases at J, with 6 bases between the two ends. The germline CDR1 and CDR2 sequences are MDHEN and SYDVKM. The CDR3 loop is CASRLLAKNIQYF. CDR3 in DNA: TGTGCCAGCAGGTTACTAGCCAAAAACATTCAGTACTTC.

CDR3 residues: CASSPGQPGDYGYTF. CDR3 nucleotides: TGCGCCAGCAGCCCGGGACAACCGGGGGACTATGGCTACACCTTC. The chain uses TRBV5-1 and TRBJ1-2, with D perhaps matching TRBD1 (6 bases). This CDR3 has 15 residues. V dropped 4 bases and J dropped 3 bases, with 16 bases sitting between them. Germline CDR1 is SGHRS and CDR2 is YFSETQ.

The chain has TRBV7-9 and TRBJ1-1; possibly TRBD1 for D (5 bases). CDR1 and CDR2 from the germline V gene are SEHNR and FQNEAQ (reference sequence). The V end was cut by 0 bases, the J end by 11 bases, with 13 bases between. This CDR3 spans 13 amino acids. CDR3 DNA: TGTGCCAGCAGCTTAGCGGGGGGATATCTTGCTTTCTTT. It is translated as CASSLAGGYLAFF.